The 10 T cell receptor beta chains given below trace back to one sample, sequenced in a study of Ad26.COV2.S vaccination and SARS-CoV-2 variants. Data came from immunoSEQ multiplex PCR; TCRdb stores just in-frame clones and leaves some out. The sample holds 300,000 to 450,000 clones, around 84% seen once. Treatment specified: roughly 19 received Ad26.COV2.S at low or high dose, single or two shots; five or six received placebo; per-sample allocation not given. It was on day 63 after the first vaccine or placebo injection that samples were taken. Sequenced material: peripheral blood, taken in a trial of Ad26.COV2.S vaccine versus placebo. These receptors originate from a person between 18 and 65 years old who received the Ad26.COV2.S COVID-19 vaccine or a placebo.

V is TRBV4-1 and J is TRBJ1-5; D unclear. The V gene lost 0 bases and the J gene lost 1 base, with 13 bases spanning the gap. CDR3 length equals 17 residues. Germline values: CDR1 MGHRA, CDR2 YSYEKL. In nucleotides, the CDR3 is TGCGCCAGCAGCCAAGAACGTGGTTCAGGAAGCAATCAGCCCCAGCATTTT. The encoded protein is CASSQERGSGSNQPQHF.

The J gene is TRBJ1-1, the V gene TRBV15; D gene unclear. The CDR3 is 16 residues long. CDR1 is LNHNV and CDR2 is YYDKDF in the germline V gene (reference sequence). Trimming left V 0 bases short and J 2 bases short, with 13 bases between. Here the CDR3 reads CATSRDHLRENTEAFF. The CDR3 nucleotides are TGTGCCACCAGCAGAGATCATTTACGAGAAAACACTGAAGCTTTCTTT.

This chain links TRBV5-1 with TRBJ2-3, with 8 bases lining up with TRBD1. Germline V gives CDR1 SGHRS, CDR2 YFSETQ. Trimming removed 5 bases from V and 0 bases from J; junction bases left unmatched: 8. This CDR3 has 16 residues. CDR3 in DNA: TGCGCCAGCAGTCGTCGGACAGGGATAAGCACAGATACGCAGTATTTT. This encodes CASSRRTGISTDTQYF. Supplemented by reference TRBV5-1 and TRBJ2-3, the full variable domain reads KAGVTQTPRYLIKTRGQQVTLSCSPISGHRSVSWYQQTPGQGLQFLFEYFSETQRNKGNFPGRFSGRQFSNSRSEMNVSTLELGDSALYLCASSRRTGISTDTQYFGPGTRLTVL.

The CDR3 is CSAGQGASLTTNEKLFF. DNA for the CDR3: TGCAGCGCTGGACAGGGGGCTTCCTTAACAACTAATGAAAAACTGTTTTTT. V gene TRBV29-1 combines with J gene TRBJ1-4; 11 bases line up with TRBD1. After removal of 7 bases from V and 0 bases from J, the junction contained 10 bases not matched to a gene. The germline V gene has CDR1 SQVTM and CDR2 ANQGSEA. The CDR3 sequence is 17 residues long.

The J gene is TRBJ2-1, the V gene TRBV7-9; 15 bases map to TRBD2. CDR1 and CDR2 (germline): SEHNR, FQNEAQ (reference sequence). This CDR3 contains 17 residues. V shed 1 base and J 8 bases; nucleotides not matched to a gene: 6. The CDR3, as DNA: TGTGCCAGCAGCTTAGGGACTAGCGGGGGGGCTAACCATGAGCAGTTCTTC. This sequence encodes CASSLGTSGGANHEQFF.

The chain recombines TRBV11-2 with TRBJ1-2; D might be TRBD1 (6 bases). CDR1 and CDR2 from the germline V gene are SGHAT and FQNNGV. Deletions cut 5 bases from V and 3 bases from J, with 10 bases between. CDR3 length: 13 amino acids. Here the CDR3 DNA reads TGTGCCAGCAGCCTAAACAGGGACTATGGCTACACCTTC. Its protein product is CASSLNRDYGYTF.

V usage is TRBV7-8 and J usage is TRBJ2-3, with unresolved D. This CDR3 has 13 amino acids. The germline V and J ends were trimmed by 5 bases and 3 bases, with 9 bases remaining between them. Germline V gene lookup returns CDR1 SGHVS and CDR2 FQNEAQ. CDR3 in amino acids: CASSHLFTDTQYF. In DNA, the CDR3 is TGTGCCAGCAGCCATCTTTTTACAGATACGCAGTATTTT.

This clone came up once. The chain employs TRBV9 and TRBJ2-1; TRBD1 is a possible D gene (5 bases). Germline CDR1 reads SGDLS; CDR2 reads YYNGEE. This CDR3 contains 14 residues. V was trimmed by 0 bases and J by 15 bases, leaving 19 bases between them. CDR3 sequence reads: CASSVGHRQFGLFF. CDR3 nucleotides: TGTGCCAGCAGCGTAGGTCACAGGCAGTTCGGTCTGTTCTTC.

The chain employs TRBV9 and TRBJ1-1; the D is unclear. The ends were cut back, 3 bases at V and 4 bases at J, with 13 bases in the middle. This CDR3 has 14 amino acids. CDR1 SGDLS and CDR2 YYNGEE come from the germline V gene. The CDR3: CASSAVSVTTEAFF. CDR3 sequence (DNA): TGTGCCAGCAGCGCTGTATCGGTTACCACTGAAGCTTTCTTT.

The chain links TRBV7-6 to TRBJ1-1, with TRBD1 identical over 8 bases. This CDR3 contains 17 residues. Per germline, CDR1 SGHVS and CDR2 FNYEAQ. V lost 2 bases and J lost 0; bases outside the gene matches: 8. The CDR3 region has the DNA TGTGCCAGCAGCTTATGTTTTGACAGGGGTTTGAACACTGAAGCTTTCTTT. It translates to CASSLCFDRGLNTEAFF.